Sequencing of this TCR beta chain was carried out in a study of read filtering for tumor transcriptome and immune sequencing. Turning to the study itself: R-ISS stage counts were eight or nine for I, roughly 16 for II, about seven for III. Whole-transcriptome libraries were prepared after DNase treatment. TCR-mapped reads were about 4.05 to 10.27 million with IR-seq versus about 85 to 1273 with RNA-seq.

From roughly 390 ng of RNA, a library with molecular barcoded alpha/delta and beta/gamma adaptors was made. TCRdb re-derived calls from the reads in MiXCR, one entry per CDR3 protein. The data hold almost 40,000 distinct CDR3 sequences, with roughly 15% observed a single time. This clonotype was detected only a few times. Its antigen is currently unknown. Overall study findings and caveats: Compared with RNA-seq, IR-seq gave much higher clonotype depth and reliability.

This CDR3 has 12 residues. V lost 7 bases and J 8 bases, leaving 14 bases between the germline ends. Germline V gene data show CDR1 as SGHTA and CDR2 as FQGTGA. The genes are TRBV7-3 and TRBJ1-1, with D uncertain. The source material was a population of CD138-negative cells sorted from bone marrow. The clonotype comes from a donor aged 40 or older with multiple myeloma. The CDR3 nucleotides are TGTGCCAGCAACGGTCGGTCGCGAGAAGCTTTCTTT. This gives the protein CASNGRSREAFF. Filled out from reference TRBV7-3 and TRBJ1-1, the complete variable domain reads GAGVSQTPSNKVTEKGKYVELRCDPISGHTALYWYRQSLGQGPEFLIYFQGTGAADDSGLPNDRFFAVRPEGSVSTLKIQRTERGDSAVYLCASNGRSREAFFGQGTRLTVV.